The 28 T cell receptor beta chains below all came from one sample that was sequenced in a study of long-term antiretroviral therapy in people with HIV. The assay, immunoSEQ v3.0, was run at survey level. The method was immunoSEQ multiplex PCR; TCRdb's version includes in-frame clones alone and lacks a portion of them. The table lists around 31,000 clones, around 85% of them singletons. Here the sequenced sample was unsorted PBMCs, taken around 5 years before starting antiretroviral therapy. The source is a man aged 45-65 years with HIV.

Regarding this clone: Additional DNA sequences in this sample encode the identical CDR3. The chain links TRBV5-1 to TRBJ2-5; a weak D match, TRBD1 (6 bases). The CDR3 is made up of 13 amino acids. V lost 4 bases to trimming and J lost 5 bases, with 12 bases between them. The germline V gene has CDR1 SGHRS and CDR2 YFSETQ. As DNA, the CDR3 is TGCGCCAGCAGCCTGGGGCAGGGGGAGACCCAGTACTTC. Protein product: CASSLGQGETQYF.

The chain carries TRBV2 and TRBJ2-7, with D tentatively TRBD2 (5 bases). Deletions cut 4 bases from V and 7 bases from J, with 20 bases between. The CDR3 sequence is 15 residues long. Per germline, CDR1 SNHLY and CDR2 FYNNEI. The CDR3 nucleotides are TGTGCCAGCAGTGTTTATCTCCGGGGTGTGGCAGAGCAGTACTTC. Protein sequence: CASSVYLRGVAEQYF.

The chain combines TRBV18 with TRBJ2-7, with D possibly matching TRBD1 (5 bases). The CDR3 loop spans 14 amino acids. The V and J ends lost 2 bases and 7 bases respectively, with 15 bases between them. Germline V lookup: CDR1 KGHSH, CDR2 LQKENI. CDR3 DNA sequence: TGTGCCAGCTCACCAGAGGCAGGGCCCTTGGAGCAGTACTTC. The encoded protein is CASSPEAGPLEQYF. The full variable domain, in which reference TRBV18 and TRBJ2-7 provide the parts outside the CDR3, is NAGVMQNPRHLVRRRGQEARLRCSPMKGHSHVYWYRQLPEEGLKFMVYLQKENIIDESGMPKERFSAEFPKEGPSILRIQQVVRGDSAAYFCASSPEAGPLEQYFGPGTRLTVT.

This clone was observed once. V gene TRBV19 combines with J gene TRBJ1-6; D unclear. CDR1 and CDR2 (germline): LNHDA, SQIVND (reference sequence). Trimming took 4 bases from V and 4 from J, leaving 5 bases between them. The CDR3 loop spans 13 amino acids. CDR3 in amino acids: CASSTAYNSPLHF. DNA for the CDR3: TGTGCCAGTAGTACCGCGTATAATTCACCCCTCCACTTT.

The V and J genes are TRBV19 and TRBJ1-4; D is uncertain. V shed 4 bases and J shed 8 bases, with 17 bases lying between them. The CDR3 is made up of 15 amino acids. The germline V gene encodes CDR1 LNHDA and CDR2 SQIVND (reference sequence). In nucleotides, the CDR3 is TGTGCCAGTAGTAGTCGACATCCCCCCGGAGAAAAACTGTTTTTT. Protein sequence: CASSSRHPPGEKLFF.

The V and J genes are TRBV29-1 and TRBJ2-2; tentative D call: TRBD1 (6 bases). Trimming left V 6 bases short and J 1 base short, with 12 bases between. The CDR3 contains 14 residues. The germline CDR1 and CDR2 sequences are SQVTM and ANQGSEA. For the CDR3, the DNA is TGCAGCGTGGACTCCAGGGGGAACACCGGGGAGCTGTTTTTT. As protein: CSVDSRGNTGELFF.

This CDR3 is CASSYPGTSIYNEQFF. Here the CDR3 DNA reads TGTGCCAGCAGTTACCCGGGGACTAGCATCTACAATGAGCAGTTCTTC. The V gene is TRBV6-6, the J gene TRBJ2-1; 9 nucleotides line up with TRBD2. CDR1 is MNHNY, CDR2 SVGAGI, per germline (reference sequence). V was pared by 2 bases and J by 3 bases, with 5 bases of the junction left unmatched. This CDR3 has 16 residues.

This clone was observed a single time. The chain has TRBV5-8 and TRBJ1-1; D is uncertain. The CDR3 has 14 amino acids. CDR1 and CDR2 (germline): SGHTS, YDEGEE. Trimming took 1 base from V and 3 from J, leaving 10 bases between them. CDR3 sequence: CASSLIRGDTEAFF. CDR3 nucleotides: TGTGCCAGCAGCTTGATACGGGGTGACACTGAAGCTTTCTTT.

The CDR3 nucleotides are TGTGCCAGCTCACCACGTCCGGGAGGTTGGTACGAGCAGTACTTC. This sequence encodes CASSPRPGGWYEQYF. This chain uses TRBV18 with TRBJ2-7, with 7 bases aligning to TRBD2. Germline CDR1 is KGHSH and CDR2 is LQKENI. Trimming at V came to 1 base and at J to 4 bases, leaving 7 bases not matched to a gene. The CDR3 contains 15 residues.

The V gene is TRBV7-8, the J gene TRBJ2-2; D is perhaps TRBD1 (5 bases). CDR3 length equals 17 residues. Germline V gene lookup returns CDR1 SGHVS and CDR2 FQNEAQ. Trimming pared 1 base from V and 4 bases from J, leaving 16 bases between. CDR3 sequence reads: CASSLGLGRRSTGELFF. The CDR3 nucleotides read TGTGCCAGCAGCTTAGGACTGGGGCGTCGAAGCACCGGGGAGCTGTTTTTT.

The chain carries TRBV29-1 and TRBJ2-5; 11 bases agree with TRBD2. Germline values: CDR1 SQVTM, CDR2 ANQGSEA. The J segment lost 6 bases and the V segment lost 4 bases, leaving 7 bases of the junction unmatched. The CDR3 loop spans 14 amino acids. CDR3 DNA: TGCAGCGTTGTAGGGACTAGCGGCACCAAGACCCAGTACTTC. This gives the protein CSVVGTSGTKTQYF.

This chain joins TRBV4-3 and TRBJ2-7, with TRBD1 as a possible D gene (5 bases). Germline V gene data show CDR1 as LGHNA and CDR2 as YSLEER. V lost 0 bases and J lost 6, with 9 bases in between. This CDR3 spans 13 amino acids. CDR3 DNA sequence: TGCGCCAGCAGCCAAGAGACAGCAAGCGAGCAGTACTTC. This encodes CASSQETASEQYF.

The chain joins TRBV5-1 to TRBJ2-5, with D perhaps assigned TRBD1 or TRBD2 (6 bases each). Between the trimmed V and J ends, which lost 2 bases and 1 base, there was a span of 9 bases. Germline V gives CDR1 SGHRS, CDR2 YFSETQ. The CDR3 is 14 residues long. This chain's CDR3 is CASSLRGVQETQYF. CDR3 nucleotides: TGCGCCAGCAGCTTAAGGGGGGTCCAAGAGACCCAGTACTTC.

This chain links TRBV5-8 with TRBJ2-5, with D hard to call. The CDR3 is made up of 13 amino acids. Trimming removed 4 bases at V and 0 bases at J, with 7 bases between. CDR1 is SGHTS, CDR2 YDEGEE, per germline. The CDR3 nucleotides are TGTGCCAGCAGCCTGGGATACCAAGAGACCCAGTACTTC. This codes for CASSLGYQETQYF. The full variable domain, in which reference TRBV5-8 and TRBJ2-5 provide the parts outside the CDR3, is EAGVTQSPTHLIKTRGQQATLRCSPISGHTSVYWYQQALGLGLQFLLWYDEGEERNRGNFPPRFSGRQFPNYSSELNVNALELEDSALYLCASSLGYQETQYFGPGTRLLVL.

This clone was detected only a few times. The genes are TRBV7-6 and TRBJ2-7; the D gene is possibly TRBD2 (5 bases). Germline CDR1 and CDR2: SGHVS and FNYEAQ. This CDR3 is built from 17 residues. Trimming removed 2 bases from V and 1 base from J, with 18 bases in between. CDR3 residues: CASSLTGVGWSSYEQYF. DNA for the CDR3: TGTGCCAGCAGCTTAACCGGGGTGGGGTGGTCTTCCTACGAGCAGTACTTC.

The V call is TRBV2, the J call TRBJ2-5; a possible D gene is TRBD1 (6 bases). The V end was cut by 6 bases, the J end by 4 bases, with 15 bases between. The CDR3 sequence is 14 residues long. In germline, CDR1 is SNHLY, CDR2 FYNNEI. The CDR3 protein is CASSQTGRRETQYF. Written as DNA, the CDR3 is TGTGCCAGCAGCCAGACAGGCAGGAGAGAGACCCAGTACTTC.

The chain has TRBV19 and TRBJ1-4; D remains ambiguous. CDR3 size: 15 residues. CDR1 is LNHDA and CDR2 is SQIVND in the germline V gene (reference sequence). Trimming cost V 6 bases and J 2 bases, with 13 bases left between them. The CDR3 reads CASSQLVTTNEKLFF. CDR3 nucleotides: TGTGCCAGTAGCCAACTAGTGACGACTAATGAAAAACTGTTTTTT.

The chain combines TRBV9 with TRBJ2-3, with TRBD2 identical over 8 bases. The CDR3 has 15 residues. V trimming: 0 bases; J trimming: 4 bases; junction bases outside the gene matches: 4. The germline CDR1 and CDR2 sequences are SGDLS and YYNGEE. CDR3 coding DNA: TGTGCCAGCAGCGTAGCGGGGGGGCATGCAGATACGCAGTATTTT. It codes for CASSVAGGHADTQYF.

V is TRBV11-3 and J is TRBJ2-1; D might be TRBD1 (6 bases). Germline CDR1 SGHNT, CDR2 YENEEA. The CDR3 consists of 13 residues. V was shortened by 5 bases and J by 5 bases, with 10 bases between the two germline ends. The CDR3 sequence: CASSDRSNNEQFF. The CDR3 DNA reads TGTGCCAGCAGCGACAGGTCCAACAATGAGCAGTTCTTC.

The chain employs TRBV5-1 and TRBJ1-1; D is possibly TRBD1 (5 bases). V lost 3 bases to trimming and J lost 11 bases, with 17 bases between them. This CDR3 contains 13 residues. Germline-derived CDR1 and CDR2 are SGHRS and YFSETQ. CDR3 coding DNA: TGCGCCAGCAGCTATGGTACGGGGGGAGCGGCTTTCTTT. Its protein is CASSYGTGGAAFF.

The J gene is TRBJ1-2, the V gene TRBV5-8, with 9 bases identical to TRBD1. The CDR3 length is 14 residues. CDR1 and CDR2 from the germline V gene are SGHTS and YDEGEE. Trimming at V came to 2 bases and at J to 8 bases, leaving 7 bases not matched to a gene. The CDR3 region is CASSLRTGAGGYTF. DNA of the CDR3: TGTGCCAGCAGCTTACGGACAGGGGCGGGAGGCTACACCTTC.

V and J are TRBV5-1 and TRBJ1-1; D unclear. V lost 4 bases and J lost 4, with 17 bases in between. Germline V gene data show CDR1 as SGHRS and CDR2 as YFSETQ. The CDR3 consists of 15 residues. CDR3 in amino acids: CASSEQTGGGTEAFF. Here the CDR3 DNA reads TGCGCCAGCAGCGAACAGACTGGAGGAGGCACTGAAGCTTTCTTT.

The genes are TRBV5-4 and TRBJ1-5, with TRBD1 as a possible D gene (5 bases). V was shortened by 0 bases and J by 9 bases, with 10 bases between the two germline ends. CDR1 SGHNT and CDR2 YYREEE come from the germline V gene (reference sequence). This CDR3 has 13 residues. The CDR3 nucleotides read TGTGCCAGCAGCTTGGGGGCAGGGTGGCCCCAGCATTTT. This encodes CASSLGAGWPQHF. The variable domain in full, completed from reference TRBV5-4 and TRBJ1-5, reads ETGVTQSPTHLIKTRGQQVTLRCSSQSGHNTVSWYQQALGQGPQFIFQYYREEENGRGNFPPRFSGLQFPNYSSELNVNALELDDSALYLCASSLGAGWPQHFGDGTRLSIL.

The chain links TRBV5-1 to TRBJ1-5; D unclear. Trimming pared 0 bases from V and 5 bases from J, leaving 9 bases between. In germline, CDR1 is SGHRS, CDR2 YFSETQ. This CDR3 comprises 14 residues. CDR3 nucleotides: TGCGCCAGCAGCTTGGGAAGCGGCGATCAGCCCCAGCATTTT. This translates into CASSLGSGDQPQHF.

This rearrangement joins TRBV7-4 to TRBJ1-1, with a tentative D call TRBD1 (6 bases). Germline lookup yields CDR1 SGHVT and CDR2 SQSDAQ. This CDR3 spans 13 amino acids. The V and J ends lost 4 bases and 6 bases respectively, with 12 bases between them. CDR3 sequence reads: CASSWGRGPEAFF. The CDR3 region has the DNA TGTGCCAGCAGCTGGGGCAGGGGCCCTGAAGCTTTCTTT.

This sequence joins TRBV5-4 and TRBJ2-7; D not resolved. The V gene's germline CDR1 is SGHNT and CDR2 YYREEE (reference sequence). This CDR3 spans 15 amino acids. The V gene lost 4 bases and the J gene lost 0 bases, with 14 bases spanning the gap. CDR3 nucleotide sequence: TGTGCCAGCAGCCTGGGCGGCCAGCGCTCCTACGAGCAGTACTTC. It is translated as CASSLGGQRSYEQYF.

The V and J genes are TRBV5-6 and TRBJ2-3, with a tentative D call TRBD2 (5 bases). V lost 4 bases to trimming and J lost 4 bases, with 19 bases between them. Germline values: CDR1 SGHDT, CDR2 YYEEEE. This CDR3 spans 16 amino acids. In nucleotides, the CDR3 is TGTGCCAGCAGCCCTGGTAGAGCGGAGCGCGCAGATACGCAGTATTTT. It specifies CASSPGRAERADTQYF. Supplemented by reference TRBV5-6 and TRBJ2-3, the full variable domain reads DAGVTQSPTHLIKTRGQQVTLRCSPKSGHDTVSWYQQALGQGPQFIFQYYEEEERQRGNFPDRFSGHQFPNYSSELNVNALLLGDSALYLCASSPGRAERADTQYFGPGTRLTVL.

This clone was seen just once. The chain couples TRBV18 to TRBJ2-7; the D gene is possibly TRBD2 (6 bases). The V gene's germline CDR1 is KGHSH and CDR2 LQKENI. Trimming took off 5 bases at V and 6 bases at J, with 11 bases between the two ends. This CDR3 is built from 12 residues. CDR3 residues: CASSATSTEQYF. The CDR3 nucleotides read TGTGCCAGCTCAGCCACTAGCACCGAGCAGTACTTC.